The table lists the clone carrying this T cell receptor (beta chain) with a few counts. Its target is not known. The source of the sample is a study of vaccination effects on CD4 cells after COVID-19. General study results and limits: Infection- and vaccine-induced clones contracted markedly late after vaccination.

The CDR3 is 18 residues long. V was cut by 5 bases and J by 2 bases, with 23 bases left in between. Germline lookup yields CDR1 SGHRS and CDR2 YFSETQ. Under the ViraFEST assay, PBMC were stimulated with viral peptide pools so that antigen-specific CD4+ T cells expanded. Sequencing was performed afterwards. CD4+ T cells were isolated after around 9 days of culture. Among the vaccine recipients, none had a prior SARS-CoV-2 infection, and nucleocapsid antibodies were negative. After fewer than 2.5 million PBMC were placed in each well, they were cultured with approximately 9.4 IU/ml IL-2 and roughly 10 ug/ml peptides. Repertoires were generated with immunoSEQ multiplex PCR, while TCRdb's copy carries only in-frame clones and drops some. This table has under 75,000 clones, about four fifths appearing once.

The sequence derives from a human donor who received a COVID-19 vaccine. This rearrangement joins TRBV5-1 to TRBJ1-3, with D perhaps matching TRBD1 (5 bases). This sample comprised CD4+ T cells from PBMCs cultured with SARS-CoV-2 spike peptides, obtained before COVID-19 vaccination. The CDR3 DNA is TGCGCCAGCAGTAACAGTCCTCCAGGGTATTCTGCTGGAAACACCATATATTTT. This codes for CASSNSPPGYSAGNTIYF.